This TCR beta chain was documented in a study of early T cells in non-severe SARS-CoV-2 infection. Study context: Unpaired chains resulted from sequencing bulk RNA of unsorted whole blood.

Using its own MiXCR run on the 5' RACE reads, TCRdb lists one record per CDR3 protein. The table includes some 70,000 distinct CDR3 sequences, less than 15% detected once. In its sample, this clonotype was seen a few times. No antigen is known for it. Study conclusions and caveats: Private and CD4 specificities were missed by VDJdb matching, which favored anti-spike CD8 responses.

The V gene's germline CDR1 is MNHEY and CDR2 SMNVEV (reference sequence). Between the trimmed V and J ends, which lost 2 bases and 6 bases, there was a span of 8 bases. CDR3 length: 14 residues. The rearrangement links TRBV27 to TRBJ1-6; D is unclear. The clonotype was recovered from an adult who was a healthcare worker with PCR-confirmed SARS-CoV-2 infection or an uninfected control (not recorded which). Specimen: whole blood. The CDR3 bases are TGTGCCAGCAGTTTACTCCAGAGTAATTCACCCCTCCACTTT. Its translation: CASSLLQSNSPLHF.